This T cell receptor (beta chain) was captured in a study of blood T cells in healthy people across ages. This clonotype has a handful of counts. PCR was performed a second time for 7 to 11 cycles using a sample-barcoded 5' primer and a J-beta primer mix. Each CDR3 protein is one row after TCRdb ran MiXCR on the 5' RACE reads. The table shows around 620,000 distinct CDR3 sequences, with roughly 29% occurring only once. This CDR3 contains 14 residues. V gave up 6 bases and J gave up 9 bases, with 15 bases separating them. In germline, CDR1 is MNHEY, CDR2 SVGEGT. This TCR was recovered from a woman between 65 and 79 years old in good health. This chain uses TRBV6-2 or TRBV6-3 with TRBJ1-6; a possible D gene is TRBD1 (5 bases). Sample: blood. CDR3 in DNA: TGTGCCAGCAGCCCCGACAGAAGTGGTTCACCCCTCCACTTT. Residues: CASSPDRSGSPLHF.